The rows below give T cell receptor beta chains drawn from one sample of a study of T cells in Graves' hyperthyroidism and ophthalmopathy. From the multiplex PCR reads, TCRdb called clonotypes with MiXCR, one entry per CDR3 protein. The sample shows about 600,000 distinct CDR3 sequences, approximately 15% of them seen only once. Sequencing used blood. These receptors were collected from a woman aged 18-29 years with Graves' ophthalmopathy. The conserved cysteine and the conserved F or W are not part of the CDR3 here. The order of the fields is J gene, V gene, clone size, CDR3 protein. Rows may omit the clone size; those that give it use once, few, many or a size class.

J: TRBJ2-2
V: TRBV2
size: many
CDR3: ASKLGTANTGELF

J: TRBJ1-1
V: TRBV9
size: NA
CDR3: ASKGTNTEAF

J: TRBJ2-7
V: TRBV20-1
size: many
CDR3: SARPKTGLISSYEQY

J: TRBJ2-3
V: TRBV27
size: many
CDR3: ASSLRGANTQY

J: TRBJ1-3
V: TRBV20-1
size: NA
CDR3: SARPPSGTGPNTIY

J: TRBJ2-3
V: TRBV7-9
size: few
CDR3: ASSFGQGKQY

J: TRBJ1-1
V: TRBV19
size: many
CDR3: ASSIELNTEAF

J: TRBJ1-5
V: TRBV20-1
size: few
CDR3: SARDSQTNQPQH

J: TRBJ2-5
V: TRBV7-2
size: many
CDR3: ASSISPSGSGETQY

J: TRBJ2-1
V: TRBV20-1
size: many
CDR3: SAIRPGLAGSSSYNEQF

J: TRBJ2-2
V: TRBV30
size: few
CDR3: AWRFGTANTGELF

J: TRBJ1-5
V: TRBV20-1
size: many
CDR3: SSWGENSNQPQH

J: TRBJ2-7
V: TRBV7-9
size: once
CDR3: ASNRQGMDPEQY

J: TRBJ1-4
V: TRBV27
size: many
CDR3: ASSASTLTGENEKLF

J: TRBJ2-4
V: TRBV18
size: few
CDR3: ASSPAQGKNIQY

J: TRBJ1-1
V: TRBV29-1
size: NA
CDR3: SVEDMNTEAF

J: TRBJ2-7
V: TRBV6-2/TRBV6-3
size: many
CDR3: ASSQGDQLKAYEQY

J: TRBJ2-2
V: TRBV19
size: few
CDR3: ASSIWGGNTGELF

J: TRBJ1-2
V: TRBV6-1
size: many
CDR3: ASSAWGADVRYGYT

J: TRBJ1-3
V: TRBV7-9
size: once
CDR3: ASSSPRTFSGNTIY

J: TRBJ2-5
V: TRBV18
size: many
CDR3: ASSPPPPQETQY

J: TRBJ1-2
V: TRBV30
size: few
CDR3: AWSFTEEDGYT

J: TRBJ2-3
V: TRBV7-9
size: many
CDR3: ASSGDPGTEY

J: TRBJ2-6
V: TRBV28
size: NA
CDR3: ATVTGGSGANVLT

J: TRBJ2-1
V: TRBV7-2
size: many
CDR3: ASSLGSRTYNEQF

J: TRBJ2-7
V: TRBV28
size: NA
CDR3: ASSELRGPPPYEQY

J: TRBJ1-2
V: TRBV4-1
size: few
CDR3: ASSQTQGDYGYT

J: TRBJ2-7
V: TRBV10-3
size: NA
CDR3: AISEWLAGVNEQY

J: TRBJ2-7
V: TRBV14
size: NA
CDR3: ASSQTTRQY

J: TRBJ2-5
V: TRBV20-1
size: many
CDR3: SGTEETQY

J: TRBJ2-2
V: TRBV29-1
size: NA
CDR3: SAGLAGNTGELF

J: TRBJ1-3
V: TRBV7-2
size: many
CDR3: ASSLVRGLGNTIY

J: TRBJ2-3
V: TRBV2
size: many
CDR3: ASSARLVDTFTDTQY

J: TRBJ2-1
V: TRBV4-3
size: NA
CDR3: ASSQDRARSAYNEQF

J: TRBJ2-7
V: TRBV27
size: many
CDR3: ASSFRGAYEQY

J: TRBJ1-2
V: TRBV11-2
size: many
CDR3: ASSLGAGNNYGYT

J: TRBJ2-3
V: TRBV6-1
size: many
CDR3: ASLEGQGAGDTQY

J: TRBJ2-7
V: TRBV14
size: many
CDR3: ASSPNEVREQY

J: TRBJ2-7
V: TRBV28
size: many
CDR3: ASSLKAGTSGWRKVYGQY

J: TRBJ2-5
V: TRBV18
size: many
CDR3: ASSQQGLGNGETQY

J: TRBJ2-1
V: TRBV27
size: many
CDR3: ASSLYLNEQF

J: TRBJ1-1
V: TRBV2
size: many
CDR3: ASRYSVGPGAF

J: TRBJ2-7
V: TRBV6-1
size: many
CDR3: ASSERGQEQY

J: TRBJ1-2
V: TRBV20-1
size: many
CDR3: SARDRNNYGYT

J: TRBJ2-1
V: TRBV30
size: NA
CDR3: AWQLAGGPFDEQF